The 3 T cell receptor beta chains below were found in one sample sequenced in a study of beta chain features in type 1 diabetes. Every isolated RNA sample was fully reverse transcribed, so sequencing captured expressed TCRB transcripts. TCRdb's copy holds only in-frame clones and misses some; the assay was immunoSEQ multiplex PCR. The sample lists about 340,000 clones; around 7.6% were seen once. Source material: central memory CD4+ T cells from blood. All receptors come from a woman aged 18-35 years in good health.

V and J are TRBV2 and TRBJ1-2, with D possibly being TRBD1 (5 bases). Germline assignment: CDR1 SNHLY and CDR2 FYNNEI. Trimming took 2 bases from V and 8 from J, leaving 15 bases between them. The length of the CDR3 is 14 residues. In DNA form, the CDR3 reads TGTGCCAGCAGTGAACTTGGCCAGGAGGGGGGCTACACCTTC. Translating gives CASSELGQEGGYTF.

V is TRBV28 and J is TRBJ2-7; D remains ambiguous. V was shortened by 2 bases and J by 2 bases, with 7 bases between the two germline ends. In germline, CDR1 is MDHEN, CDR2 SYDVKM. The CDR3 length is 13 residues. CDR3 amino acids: CASSLHGTYEQYF. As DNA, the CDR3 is TGTGCCAGCAGTTTACACGGAACCTACGAGCAGTACTTC.

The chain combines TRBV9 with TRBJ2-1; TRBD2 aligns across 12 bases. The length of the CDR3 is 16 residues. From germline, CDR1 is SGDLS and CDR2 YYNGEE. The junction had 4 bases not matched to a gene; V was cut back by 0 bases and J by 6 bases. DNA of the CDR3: TGTGCCAGCAGCGTAGCAGGACTAGCGGGACCCAATGAGCAGTTCTTC. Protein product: CASSVAGLAGPNEQFF.